One sample yielded the 27 T cell receptor beta chains listed below, sequenced in a study of T cells in women clearing cervical HPV infection. Measured with immunoSEQ multiplex PCR; TCRdb has only the in-frame clones, and not every one. Here the sample table reports 45,000 to 55,000 clones. Specimen: blood buffy coat. These receptors were taken from a woman aged 18 to 75 with a cervical HPV16 infection that either progressed to CIN3+ or cleared (not recorded which).

Turning to this clone: The read halts 3 residues ahead of the CDR3 end, with the missing end drawn from the germline J gene. The chain combines TRBV7-2 with TRBJ2-5, with D tentatively TRBD2 (5 bases). V gave up 3 bases and J gave up 3 bases, with 11 bases separating them. Germline V lookup: CDR1 SGHTA, CDR2 FQGNSA. The CDR3 sequence is 14 residues long. This CDR3 reads CASSFLGLEETQYF. Partial CDR3 DNA: TGTGCCAGCAGCTTCCTCGGACTCGAAGAGACC.

About this clone itself: The read gets to within 3 residues of the CDR3 end, and the germline J gene fills in the rest. The chain combines TRBV6-1 with TRBJ1-1; D remains unclear. The germline V and J ends were trimmed by 3 bases and 6 bases, with 8 bases remaining between them. The CDR3 contains 12 residues. Germline assignment: CDR1 MNHNS and CDR2 SASEGT. The CDR3 DNA, read in part, is TGTGCCAGCAGTGATGTGGGCGCTGAA. Amino acid sequence: CASSDVGAE. The entire CDR3 protein reads CASSDVGAEAFF.

Details on this clone: The read is 3 residues too short to cover the CDR3 end, so that end is filled in from the germline J gene. The rearrangement links TRBV20-1 to TRBJ2-1; D gene uncertain. Trimming removed 0 bases at V and 0 bases at J, with 9 bases between. Germline CDR1 DFQATT, CDR2 SNEGSKA (reference sequence). This CDR3 contains 15 residues. CDR3: CSARDGGASYNEQFF. The CDR3 bases that were read are TGCAGTGCTAGAGATGGCGGAGCCTCCTACAATGAG.

Regarding this clone: The read terminates 3 residues ahead of where the CDR3 ends, so the germline J gene completes it. The gene calls are TRBV5-1 and TRBJ1-1; TRBD1 agrees at 7 bases. This CDR3 spans 17 amino acids. The ends lost 4 bases at V and 0 bases at J; junction bases unmatched: 12. Germline-derived CDR1 and CDR2 are SGHRS and YFSETQ. The CDR3 DNA, read in part, is TGCGCCAGCAGCCTGAACAGGGGAGAGGGGTTGAACACTGAA. This gives the protein CASSLNRGEGLNTE. From start to end, the CDR3 is CASSLNRGEGLNTEAFF.

Worth noting for this clone: The read terminates 3 residues ahead of where the CDR3 ends, so the germline J gene completes it. The J gene is TRBJ2-5, the V gene TRBV7-2; unclear D gene. V lost 4 bases to trimming and J lost 5 bases, with 8 bases between them. Germline V lookup: CDR1 SGHTA, CDR2 FQGNSA. The CDR3 is made up of 12 amino acids. The CDR3 spells CASSSAQETQYF. Incomplete CDR3 DNA: TGTGCCAGCAGCTCCGCACAGGAGACC.

With respect to this clone: The read comes to an end 3 residues before the CDR3 does, leaving the germline J gene to fill in the end. The rearrangement uses TRBV29-1 and TRBJ2-7; D possibly corresponds to TRBD2 (6 bases). There are 12 residues in the CDR3. The germline CDR1 and CDR2 sequences are SQVTM and ANQGSEA. V lost 2 bases and J 6 bases, leaving 11 bases between the germline ends. The CDR3: CSVELGGSEQYF. The sequenced part of the CDR3 DNA is TGCAGCGTTGAACTGGGGGGAAGCGAG.

As regards this clone: Read sequence stops 3 residues before the CDR3 end, and the germline J gene provides the missing end. The chain employs TRBV19 and TRBJ1-4, with 7 positions matching TRBD1. The V segment lost 9 bases and the J segment 5 bases; nucleotides outside the gene matches: 6. Per germline, CDR1 LNHDA and CDR2 SQIVND (reference sequence). The CDR3 is 13 amino acids. The sequenced CDR3 bases are TGTGCCAGGATGACAGGGCACAATGAAAAA. Protein product: CARMTGHNEK. The full CDR3 reads CARMTGHNEKLFF.

Regarding this clone: The read is 3 residues too short to cover the CDR3 end, so that end is filled in from the germline J gene. V and J are TRBV20-1 and TRBJ1-2, with D possibly matching TRBD1 (5 bases). This CDR3 region has 11 residues. Looked up from germline, CDR1 is DFQATT and CDR2 is SNEGSKA (reference sequence). V dropped 2 bases and J dropped 7 bases, with 8 bases sitting between them. CDR3 loop: CSARQGGGYTF. The DNA read from the CDR3 is TGCAGTGCTAGACAGGGCGGTGGC.

About this clone: From the germline J gene comes the end of the CDR3, since the read stops 3 residues before it. The chain couples TRBV7-6 to TRBJ2-7, with D tentatively TRBD1 (6 bases). Between the trimmed V and J ends, which lost 5 bases and 3 bases, there was a span of 17 bases. This CDR3 spans 15 amino acids. Per the germline V gene, CDR1 is SGHVS and CDR2 is FNYEAQ. CDR3 residues: CASSVSGQGYYEQYF. The covered CDR3 bases are TGTGCCAGCAGCGTTAGTGGGCAGGGGTACTACGAG.

Turning to this clone: Read sequence stops 3 residues before the CDR3 end, and the germline J gene provides the missing end. This chain connects TRBV6-1 to TRBJ2-7; 7 bases are shared with TRBD1. The J segment lost 6 bases and the V segment lost 1 base, leaving 6 bases of the junction unmatched. This CDR3 comprises 14 residues. CDR1 is MNHNS, CDR2 SASEGT, per germline. This CDR3 reads CASSEGRRGREQYF. The sequenced CDR3 bases are TGTGCCAGCAGTGAAGGACGAAGGGGGCGCGAG.

As to this clone: The read terminates 3 residues ahead of where the CDR3 ends, so the germline J gene completes it. V gene TRBV30 combines with J gene TRBJ2-1; D is uncertain. V shed 1 base and J shed 4 bases, with 5 bases lying between them. CDR1 is GTSNPN, CDR2 SVGIG, per germline (reference sequence). This CDR3 contains 12 residues. The part of the CDR3 DNA that was read is TGTGCCTGGAGTGCGACTTACAATGAG. It yields the protein CAWSATYNE. The CDR3 in full is CAWSATYNEQFF.

Details on this clone: Sequencing ends 3 residues short of the CDR3 end; the germline J gene provides the rest. The rearrangement joins TRBV27 to TRBJ1-6; D is unresolved. Germline CDR1 is MNHEY and CDR2 is SMNVEV (reference sequence). There are 14 residues in the CDR3. The V gene lost 3 bases and the J gene lost 8 bases, with 11 bases spanning the gap. The DNA read from the CDR3 is TGTGCCAGCAGTTTCCGTGGTGTAGATTCACCC. This encodes CASSFRGVDSP. The CDR3 reads in full as CASSFRGVDSPLHF.

The part of the CDR3 DNA that was read is TGTGCCACACGCAGGGAAGAGACC. It specifies CATRREET. In full, the CDR3 is CATRREETQYF. This chain connects TRBV28 to TRBJ2-5; TRBD1 might be the D (5 bases). The CDR3 goes on 3 residues after the read ends, and that part is filled in from the germline J gene. This CDR3 is 11 amino acids long. Germline CDR1 MDHEN, CDR2 SYDVKM. V lost 10 bases to trimming and J lost 3 bases, with 9 bases between them.

A remark on this clone: Coverage ceases 3 residues before the CDR3 finishes, and the germline J gene fills in the end. This sequence joins TRBV7-9 and TRBJ2-5; possible D gene TRBD1, 5 bases. Germline V gives CDR1 SEHNR, CDR2 FQNEAQ (reference sequence). Trimming took off 1 base at V and 4 bases at J, with 13 bases between the two ends. This CDR3 spans 15 amino acids. The CDR3 region is CASSLGGGVTETQYF. Partial CDR3 DNA: TGTGCCAGCAGCTTAGGGGGCGGAGTCACAGAGACC.

As regards this clone: The sequence runs out 3 residues before the end of the CDR3; the remainder is reconstructed from the germline J gene. The J gene is TRBJ2-1, the V gene TRBV5-1; 8 nucleotides match TRBD2. This CDR3 region has 15 residues. CDR1 is SGHRS and CDR2 is YFSETQ in the germline V gene. The trim removed 1 base at V and 5 bases at J, leaving 5 bases unmatched. CDR3 bases read: TGCGCCAGCAGCTTGCAGAGCGGGAGCCACAATGAG. Its translation: CASSLQSGSHNE. The full CDR3 is CASSLQSGSHNEQFF.

For this clone: The read terminates 3 residues ahead of where the CDR3 ends, so the germline J gene completes it. The chain couples TRBV27 to TRBJ1-3; 7 positions agree with TRBD1. The germline CDR1 and CDR2 sequences are MNHEY and SMNVEV (reference sequence). V lost 5 bases, J lost 2 bases, and 3 bases stayed unmatched. The CDR3 is 14 residues long. Partial CDR3 DNA: TGTGCCAGCAGTCAAACAGGGGCTGGAAACACC. Translated, it gives CASSQTGAGNT. The entire CDR3 protein reads CASSQTGAGNTIYF.

About this clone: The read halts 3 residues ahead of the CDR3 end, with the missing end drawn from the germline J gene. The chain is built from TRBV18 and TRBJ2-1; no definite D call. The germline V and J ends were trimmed by 6 bases and 0 bases, with 12 bases remaining between them. CDR3 length: 15 residues. Germline CDR1 and CDR2: KGHSH and LQKENI. This CDR3 reads CASSPDKISYNEQFF. CDR3 DNA (partial): TGTGCCAGCTCCCCAGACAAAATCTCCTACAATGAG. Full variable domain (missing parts from reference TRBV18 and TRBJ2-1): NAGVMQNPRHLVRRRGQEARLRCSPMKGHSHVYWYRQLPEEGLKFMVYLQKENIIDESGMPKERFSAEFPKEGPSILRIQQVVRGDSAAYFCASSPDKISYNEQFFGPGTRLTVL.

Points on this clone: The missing CDR3 end, 3 residues past where the read stops, is filled in from the germline J gene. The chain combines TRBV5-1 with TRBJ2-7; perhaps TRBD1 as D (5 bases). Germline V lookup: CDR1 SGHRS, CDR2 YFSETQ. Trimming left V 7 bases short and J 4 bases short, with 18 bases between. CDR3 length equals 14 residues. The sequenced CDR3 bases are TGCGCCAGCGGTACAGGATCTTTTTGGTACGAG. Its protein product is CASGTGSFWYE. The entire CDR3 sequence reads CASGTGSFWYEQYF.

The CDR3 DNA, read in part, is TGTGCCATCAGCGACCTGGACAGGTTAGCCTACGAG. This encodes CAISDLDRLAYE. The CDR3 as a whole reads CAISDLDRLAYEQYF. The chain couples TRBV10-3 to TRBJ2-7, with 7 bases identical to TRBD1. The CDR3 extends 3 residues past the end of the read, so its final part is completed from the germline J gene. CDR3 length: 15 residues. Germline CDR1 and CDR2: ENHRY and SYGVKD. V was clipped by 6 bases and J by 2 bases; unmatched bases: 10.

Regarding this clone: The CDR3 goes on 3 residues after the read ends, and that part is filled in from the germline J gene. The chain uses TRBV12-5 and TRBJ1-1; D not certain. Germline V CDR1 and CDR2: LGHNT, FRNRAP. This CDR3 region has 21 residues. Trimming pared 0 bases from V and 0 bases from J, leaving 26 bases between. The CDR3 reads CASGLVSISQKTQGLNTEAFF. The CDR3 DNA, read in part, is TGTGCTAGTGGTTTGGTATCAATTTCCCAGAAGACGCAAGGGTTGAACACTGAA.

With regard to this clone: With the read ending 3 residues before the CDR3 end, the germline J gene is used to fill in that end. The chain couples TRBV25-1 to TRBJ1-2; 9 bases are a match to TRBD1. The CDR3 is 13 residues long. CDR1 is MGHDK and CDR2 is SYGVNS in the germline V gene. Germline trimming cut 4 bases from V and 5 bases from J; bases unmatched to any gene: 2. CDR3 protein: CASSGQGVYGYTF. The sequenced part of the CDR3 DNA is TGTGCCAGCAGTGGACAGGGGGTGTATGGC.

Of note for this clone: The missing CDR3 end, 3 residues past where the read stops, is filled in from the germline J gene. The chain recombines TRBV7-9 with TRBJ2-1; D gene unclear. The V end was cut by 5 bases, the J end by 0 bases, with 2 bases between. There are 12 residues in the CDR3. The germline CDR1 and CDR2 sequences are SEHNR and FQNEAQ (reference sequence). The CDR3 DNA, read in part, is TGTGCCAGCAGCCTCTCCTACAATGAG. Amino acid sequence: CASSLSYNE. The full CDR3 protein reads CASSLSYNEQFF.

Of note for this clone: Coverage ceases 3 residues before the CDR3 finishes, and the germline J gene fills in the end. The J gene is TRBJ2-5, the V gene TRBV20-1; a possible D gene is TRBD1 (6 bases). CDR1 and CDR2 (germline): DFQATT, SNEGSKA (reference sequence). The CDR3 runs to 13 residues. The germline V and J ends were trimmed by 2 bases and 1 base, with 8 bases remaining between them. CDR3 DNA (partial): TGCAGTGCTAGAATGGACAGCCAAGAGACC. Translated, it gives CSARMDSQET. The full-length CDR3 reads as CSARMDSQETQYF.

With regard to this clone: The DNA ends 3 residues before the CDR3 does, and the rest of the CDR3 is filled in from the germline J gene. The rearrangement joins TRBV7-6 to TRBJ2-7, with TRBD2 identical over 12 bases. Per germline, CDR1 SGHVS and CDR2 FNYEAQ. The CDR3 extends over 14 amino acids. J was trimmed by 6 bases and V by 4 bases; bases with no gene match: 4. This chain's CDR3 is CASSSTSGSSEQYF. The CDR3 bases that were read are TGTGCCAGCAGCTCGACTAGCGGGAGTAGCGAG.

Worth noting for this clone: Read sequence stops 3 residues before the CDR3 end, and the germline J gene provides the missing end. The J gene is TRBJ2-1, the V gene TRBV19, with 8 bases fitting TRBD2. The CDR3 length is 15 residues. V shed 9 bases and J 6 bases; nucleotides not matched to a gene: 13. CDR1 is LNHDA and CDR2 is SQIVND in the germline V gene (reference sequence). The CDR3 sequence: CASGGGRVMGNEQFF. The sequenced CDR3 bases are TGTGCCAGCGGCGGGGGGAGGGTGATGGGCAATGAG. Together with reference TRBV19 and TRBJ2-1, the CDR3 gives the full variable domain: DGGITQSPKYLFRKEGQNVTLSCEQNLNHDAMYWYRQDPGQGLRLIYYSQIVNDFQKGDIAEGYSVSREKKESFPLTVTSAQKNPTAFYLCASGGGRVMGNEQFFGPGTRLTVL.

As regards this clone: The read gets to within 3 residues of the CDR3 end, and the germline J gene fills in the rest. V gene TRBV12-3 or TRBV12-4 combines with J gene TRBJ1-4; 10 bases are a match to TRBD1. The CDR3 loop spans 18 amino acids. J gave up 2 bases and V 6 bases, and 12 bases lay outside the gene matches. CDR3 DNA, as far as it was read: TGTGCCAGCAGGGGACAGGGGTTCGTCGGTGGTACTAATGAAAAA. Translated, it gives CASRGQGFVGGTNEK. In full, the CDR3 reads CASRGQGFVGGTNEKLFF.

Details on this clone: The CDR3 end lies 3 residues beyond the end of the read and is filled in from the germline J gene. This rearrangement joins TRBV18 to TRBJ1-2, with 7 bases matching TRBD1. The CDR3 spans 13 residues. The V and J ends lost 1 base and 6 bases, in that order; junction bases with no gene match: 2. CDR1 and CDR2 (germline): KGHSH, LQKENI. CDR3: CASSPQGANGYTF. The sequenced part of the CDR3 DNA is TGTGCCAGCTCACCACAGGGGGCCAATGGC.